This T cell receptor beta chain was sequenced in a study of blood T cell repertoires in COVID-19. This clone is a singleton in its sample. The CDR3 consists of 16 residues. CDR1 and CDR2 (germline): MNHNY, SVGAGI (reference sequence). The J segment lost 1 base and the V segment lost 2 bases, leaving 5 bases of the junction unmatched. TCRdb keeps only in-frame clones here, not all; method: immunoSEQ multiplex PCR. The data hold more than 150,000 clones, with 60% to 80% observed a single time. The sequenced sample consisted of peripheral blood. The rearrangement links TRBV6-6 to TRBJ2-3; 8 positions agree with TRBD2. This TCR derives from a woman between 65 and 79 years old with acute or convalescent COVID-19. The CDR3 nucleotides are TGTGCCAGCAGTTACAACCCAGCGGGAGGCACAGATACGCAGTATTTT. It specifies CASSYNPAGGTDTQYF.